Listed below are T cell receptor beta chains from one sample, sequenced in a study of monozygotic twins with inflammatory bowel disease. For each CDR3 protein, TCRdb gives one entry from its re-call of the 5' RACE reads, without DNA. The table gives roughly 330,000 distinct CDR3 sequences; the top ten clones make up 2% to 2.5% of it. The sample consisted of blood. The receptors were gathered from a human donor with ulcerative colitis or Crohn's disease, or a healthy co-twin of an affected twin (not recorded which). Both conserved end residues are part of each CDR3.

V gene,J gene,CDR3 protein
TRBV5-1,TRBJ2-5,CASSLLGREETQYF
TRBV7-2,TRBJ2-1,CASSLAIMGRTPYSYNEQFF
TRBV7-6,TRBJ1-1,CASSSGRANTEAFF
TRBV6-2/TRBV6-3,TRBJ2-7,CASSSPPRGSYEQYF
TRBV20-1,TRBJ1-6,CSARRQGEYNSPLHF
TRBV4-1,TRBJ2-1,CASSQLFQGWGYNEQFF
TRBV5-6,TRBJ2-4,CASSGGSFNKNMQYF
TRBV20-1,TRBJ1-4,CSARDGRNEKLFF
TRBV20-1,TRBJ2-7,CSPTRRNYEQYF
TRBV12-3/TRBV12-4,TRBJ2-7,CASSFPETGTYEQYF
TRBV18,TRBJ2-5,CASSPETVRETQYF
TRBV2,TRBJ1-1,CASSVFGQPNTEAFF
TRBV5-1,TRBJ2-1,CASSLVVGAGGNEQFF
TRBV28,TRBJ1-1,CAIRDRGMGTEAFF
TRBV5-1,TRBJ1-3,CASSSSGTQGNTIYF
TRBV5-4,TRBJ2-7,CASSFHGGTASYEQYF
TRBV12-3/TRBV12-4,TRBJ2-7,CASSSIGTSGNNEQYF
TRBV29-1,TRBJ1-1,CSVRQGGTEAFF
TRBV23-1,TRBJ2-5,CASSKGLLTQYF
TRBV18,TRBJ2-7,CASSPTGLTSIGEYF
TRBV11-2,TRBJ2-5,CASSNGQGRGTQYF
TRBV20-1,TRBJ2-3,CSARAPPRGWTDTQYF
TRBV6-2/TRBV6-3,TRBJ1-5,CATTLPWGGSNQPQHF
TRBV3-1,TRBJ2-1,CASSQEGEATYNNEQFF
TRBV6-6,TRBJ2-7,CASSYRTEGYEQYF
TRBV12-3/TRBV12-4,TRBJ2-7,CASSLNPLGEQYF
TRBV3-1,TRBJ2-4,CASSQERLLAEGKNIQYF
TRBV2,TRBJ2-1,CASRPGVEQFF
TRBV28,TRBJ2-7,CASTERGLGYEQYF
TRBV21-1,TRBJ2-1,CASSKGVGLYEQFF
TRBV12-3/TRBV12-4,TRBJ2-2,CASSGLGTGELFF
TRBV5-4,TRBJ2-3,CASSLDLTVDTQYF
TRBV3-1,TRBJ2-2,CASSQRTATNTGELFF
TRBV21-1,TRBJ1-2,CASSSPGSIPGGYTF
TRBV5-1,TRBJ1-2,CASSLGTGPRGYGYTF
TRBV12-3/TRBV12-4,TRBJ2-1,CASSLTTPQQFF
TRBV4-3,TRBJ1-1,CASSLTTRDSTEAFF
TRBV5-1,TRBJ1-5,CASSLRQGAKGNNQPQHF
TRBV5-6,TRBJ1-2,CASSPLSGAVNYGYTF
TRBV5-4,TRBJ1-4,CASSSIPFDSEKLFF
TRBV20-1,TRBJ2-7,CSARDPGVYYEQYF
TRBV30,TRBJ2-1,CAWSVGTINEQFF
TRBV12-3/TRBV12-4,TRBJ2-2,CASSLNAGSGELFF
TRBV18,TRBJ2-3,CASSPLVVSSTDTQYF
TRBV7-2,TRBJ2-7,CASSLAGTGTYEQYF
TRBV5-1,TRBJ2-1,CASSQTSVHSYNEQFF
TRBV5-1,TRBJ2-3,CASIGAGTDTQYF
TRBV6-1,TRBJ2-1,CASRRTSGRLHYWENEQFF
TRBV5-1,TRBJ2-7,CASSLEPPGYEQYF
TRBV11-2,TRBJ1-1,CASSLGLSIHTEAFF
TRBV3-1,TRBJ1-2,CASSQIPGQFYGYTF
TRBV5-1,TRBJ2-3,CASSLEGLRADTQYF
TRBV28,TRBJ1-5,CASRSPRGNQPQHF
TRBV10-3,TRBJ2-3,CAISESMVAGGITDTQYF
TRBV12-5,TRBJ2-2,CASALVIAGATGELFF
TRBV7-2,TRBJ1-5,CASTTGTSNQPQHF
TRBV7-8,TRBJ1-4,CASSFDVGKKMYEKLFF
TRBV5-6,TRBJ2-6,CASSLWGAGANVLTF
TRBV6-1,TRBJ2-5,CASNEDRQETQYF